Below, 25 T cell receptor beta chains from the same sample are listed, as sequenced in a study of cytomegalovirus exposure and HLA in healthy donors. The primer mix had 60 Vbeta and 13 Jbeta primers. Repertoires were generated with immunoSEQ multiplex PCR, while TCRdb's copy carries only in-frame clones and drops some. The sample carries over 150,000 clones, just under 80% recorded once. The sequencing input was PBMCs. The receptors originated from a woman between 50 and 59 years old in good health and CMV-seropositive.

J is TRBJ1-6 and V is TRBV9; D is perhaps TRBD1 (5 bases). Looked up from germline, CDR1 is SGDLS and CDR2 is YYNGEE. CDR3 size: 13 residues. Trimming pared 5 bases from V and 10 bases from J, leaving 13 bases between. The CDR3 DNA reads TGTGCCAGCAGGGGGGAGGGCGGCTCACCCCTCCACTTT. It is translated as CASRGEGGSPLHF.

This sequence joins TRBV7-9 and TRBJ1-2, with 7 bases lining up with TRBD1. Germline-derived CDR1 and CDR2 are SEHNR and FQNEAQ (reference sequence). The CDR3 has 14 residues. J lost 7 bases, V lost 1 base, and 6 bases had no gene match. Here the CDR3 reads CASSLVLQGSGYTF. In DNA form, the CDR3 reads TGTGCCAGCAGCTTAGTTTTACAGGGGTCTGGCTACACCTTC. The full variable domain, with the rest looked up from reference TRBV7-9 and TRBJ1-2, is DTGVSQNPRHKITKRGQNVTFRCDPISEHNRLYWYRQTLGQGPEFLTYFQNEAQLEKSRLLSDRFSAERPKGSFSTLEIQRTEQGDSAMYLCASSLVLQGSGYTFGSGTRLTVV.

V and J are TRBV7-2 and TRBJ2-7; D possibly corresponds to TRBD2 (6 bases). The CDR3 sequence is 19 residues long. Per the germline V gene, CDR1 is SGHTA and CDR2 is FQGNSA. Trimming cost V 5 bases and J 1 base, with 27 bases left between them. The chain's CDR3 is CASSLRGKGIPGESYEQYF. The CDR3 nucleotides are TGTGCCAGCAGCCTCCGCGGAAAAGGCATCCCGGGGGAGTCCTACGAGCAGTACTTC.

The rearrangement uses TRBV5-1 and TRBJ2-5; 14 bases align to TRBD2. The CDR3 loop spans 17 amino acids. The germline V gene has CDR1 SGHRS and CDR2 YFSETQ. V shed 3 bases, J shed 2 bases, and the junction held 6 bases outside the gene matches. CDR3 nucleotides: TGCGCCAGCAGCTCGACTAGCGGGGGGGCGGTTCAAGAGACCCAGTACTTC. Amino acid sequence: CASSSTSGGAVQETQYF.

This chain joins TRBV2 and TRBJ2-5; D possibly corresponds to TRBD2 (7 bases). This CDR3 region has 15 residues. Trimming shortened V by 3 bases and J by 1 base, and 12 bases separated the two germline ends. Germline V gives CDR1 SNHLY, CDR2 FYNNEI. The CDR3 DNA reads TGTGCCAGCAGTGACCGCGGGGGCTCCCAAGAGACCCAGTACTTC. It translates to CASSDRGGSQETQYF.

This clone has only one observation. This chain joins TRBV13 and TRBJ1-1; D is unresolved. The CDR3 has 13 residues. Trimming stripped 5 bases from V and 2 bases from J, with 9 bases between. Germline-derived CDR1 and CDR2 are PRHDT and FYEKMQ (reference sequence). The CDR3 sequence is CASSLSLNTEAFF. The DNA of the CDR3 is TGTGCCAGCAGCCTTTCCCTTAACACTGAAGCTTTCTTT.

This chain connects TRBV7-3 to TRBJ1-6, with unresolved D. Germline assignment: CDR1 SGHTA and CDR2 FQGTGA. V lost 1 base and J lost 10, with 14 bases in between. The CDR3 has 15 residues. Here the CDR3 reads CASSLSSGTNSPLHF. The CDR3 bases are TGTGCCAGCAGCTTAAGTTCGGGAACGAACTCACCCCTCCACTTT.

The chain recombines TRBV6-6 with TRBJ1-4; TRBD1 aligns across 7 bases. The CDR3 covers 13 residues. CDR1 is MNHNY and CDR2 is SVGAGI in the germline V gene (reference sequence). CDR3 region: CAIRGGPNEKLFF. In nucleotides, the CDR3 is TGTGCTATTAGAGGGGGCCCTAATGAAAAACTGTTTTTT.

This chain links TRBV7-3 with TRBJ2-1; 7 bases fit TRBD1. The length of the CDR3 is 14 residues. CDR1 and CDR2 from the germline V gene are SGHTA and FQGTGA. V shed 0 bases and J 8 bases; nucleotides not matched to a gene: 4. Written as DNA, the CDR3 is TGTGCCAGCAGCTTAACACAGGGGAACGATGAGCAGTTCTTC. Encoded protein: CASSLTQGNDEQFF.

The chain is built from TRBV6-6 and TRBJ2-2; the D gene is possibly TRBD2 (6 bases). The CDR3 has 16 amino acids. Germline-derived CDR1 and CDR2 are MNHNY and SVGAGI (reference sequence). The V and J ends lost 0 bases and 8 bases respectively, with 16 bases between them. The CDR3 protein is CASSYSGDSRGGELFF. The CDR3 nucleotides are TGTGCCAGCAGTTACTCGGGGGACTCTAGGGGTGGGGAGCTGTTTTTT.

The J gene is TRBJ2-3, the V gene TRBV9; 9 positions match TRBD2. V lost 4 bases, J lost 1 base, and 7 bases stayed unmatched. The CDR3 is made up of 16 amino acids. Per germline, CDR1 SGDLS and CDR2 YYNGEE. This CDR3 reads CASSTRGGLRTDTQYF. CDR3 DNA: TGTGCCAGCAGCACGCGGGGGGGACTCCGCACAGATACGCAGTATTTT.

This chain joins TRBV6-6 and TRBJ1-2; D perhaps matches TRBD1 (6 bases). The CDR3 contains 14 residues. Per the germline V gene, CDR1 is MNHNY and CDR2 is SVGAGI (reference sequence). With 0 bases removed from V and 5 bases from J, the gap between germline ends came to 10 bases. The CDR3 is CASSYSYRDYGYTF. CDR3 in DNA: TGTGCCAGCAGTTACTCGTACAGGGATTATGGCTACACCTTC.

This clone was observed a single time. The rearrangement links TRBV11-2 to TRBJ1-6, with a weak D call TRBD1 (6 bases). The CDR3 loop spans 15 amino acids. Trimming took 5 bases from V and 12 from J, leaving 20 bases between them. Per the germline V gene, CDR1 is SGHAT and CDR2 is FQNNGV. CDR3 region: CASSEYRAGGGPLHF. The CDR3 nucleotides are TGTGCCAGCAGCGAATACAGGGCTGGTGGAGGACCCCTCCACTTT.

This clone was detected only once. V is TRBV6-5 and J is TRBJ2-1; TRBD2 matches at 8 bases. Germline V gene sequence: CDR1 MNHEY, CDR2 SVGAGI. V trimming: 7 bases; J trimming: 9 bases; junction bases outside the gene matches: 14. This CDR3 is 15 amino acids long. The CDR3 DNA follows: TGTGCCAGCACTACTAGTTCGGGACTAGGTGGTGAGCAGTTCTTC. This gives the protein CASTTSSGLGGEQFF.

The rearrangement links TRBV5-4 to TRBJ2-5; possible D gene TRBD1, 6 bases. The CDR3 is made up of 13 amino acids. V lost 2 bases and J 5 bases, leaving 10 bases between the germline ends. Germline loops: CDR1 SGHNT, CDR2 YYREEE (reference sequence). CDR3 in DNA: TGTGCCAGCAGCTTTCAGGGGCGGGAGACCCAGTACTTC. Encoded protein: CASSFQGRETQYF. The full variable domain, completed using reference TRBV5-4 and TRBJ2-5, is ETGVTQSPTHLIKTRGQQVTLRCSSQSGHNTVSWYQQALGQGPQFIFQYYREEENGRGNFPPRFSGLQFPNYSSELNVNALELDDSALYLCASSFQGRETQYFGPGTRLLVL.

This clone was detected once. The chain joins TRBV5-1 to TRBJ1-1; TRBD1 matches 8 bases. Germline CDR1 reads SGHRS; CDR2 reads YFSETQ. The length of the CDR3 is 16 residues. V was clipped by 2 bases and J by 4 bases; unmatched bases: 10. CDR3 in DNA: TGCGCCAGCAGCTTAATAAACCAGGGGGCCGGCACTGAAGCTTTCTTT. This sequence encodes CASSLINQGAGTEAFF.

The J gene is TRBJ1-5, the V gene TRBV27; D uncertain. V was trimmed by 0 bases and J by 2 bases, leaving 5 bases between them. Germline V gives CDR1 MNHEY, CDR2 SMNVEV (reference sequence). CDR3 size: 14 residues. The CDR3 region is CASSLSQGNQPQHF. As DNA, the CDR3 is TGTGCCAGCAGTTTATCTCAGGGCAATCAGCCCCAGCATTTT.

This clone was seen more than once but under ten times. CDR3 protein: CAWITGVGYEQYF. CDR3 bases: TGTGCCTGGATAACAGGGGTGGGCTACGAGCAGTACTTC. The chain couples TRBV30 to TRBJ2-7, with TRBD1 matching 7 bases. The junction had 6 bases not matched to a gene; V was cut back by 4 bases and J by 3 bases. CDR3 length equals 13 residues. Germline CDR1 and CDR2: GTSNPN and SVGIG (reference sequence).

The rearrangement links TRBV7-9 to TRBJ1-1; 8 bases fit TRBD1. Germline trimming cut 5 bases from V and 0 bases from J; bases unmatched to any gene: 2. Germline V gives CDR1 SEHNR, CDR2 FQNEAQ (reference sequence). This CDR3 is built from 14 residues. This chain's CDR3 is CASSPDRVNTEAFF. The CDR3, as DNA: TGTGCCAGCAGCCCGGACAGGGTGAACACTGAAGCTTTCTTT.

This sequence joins TRBV7-3 and TRBJ1-1; D perhaps matches TRBD1 (6 bases). Germline CDR1 reads SGHTA; CDR2 reads FQGTGA. The CDR3 runs 15 residues. V was trimmed by 5 bases and J by 4 bases, leaving 17 bases between them. CDR3 nucleotide sequence: TGTGCCAGCAGCCTCCAGGGGAATGGATTCACTGAAGCTTTCTTT. It codes for CASSLQGNGFTEAFF.

V usage is TRBV5-1 and J usage is TRBJ1-5, with TRBD1 as a possible D gene (6 bases). Per germline, CDR1 SGHRS and CDR2 YFSETQ. This CDR3 contains 15 residues. The V gene lost 7 bases and the J gene lost 1 base, with 15 bases spanning the gap. This CDR3 is CASSKDSGSNQPQHF. DNA for the CDR3: TGCGCCAGCTCTAAGGACAGTGGGAGCAATCAGCCCCAGCATTTT. Filled out from reference TRBV5-1 and TRBJ1-5, the complete variable domain reads KAGVTQTPRYLIKTRGQQVTLSCSPISGHRSVSWYQQTPGQGLQFLFEYFSETQRNKGNFPGRFSGRQFSNSRSEMNVSTLELGDSALYLCASSKDSGSNQPQHFGDGTRLSIL.

The chain's CDR3 is CSVATGGTPHEQYF. The CDR3 DNA follows: TGCAGCGTCGCGACAGGGGGGACCCCCCACGAGCAGTACTTC. The rearrangement joins TRBV29-1 to TRBJ2-7; the match to TRBD1 covers 9 bases. The trim removed 6 bases at V and 5 bases at J, leaving 11 bases unmatched. The CDR3 runs 14 residues. The germline gives CDR1 SQVTM, CDR2 ANQGSEA.

This chain links TRBV7-3 with TRBJ2-1, with 8 bases lining up with TRBD1. Germline V CDR1 and CDR2: SGHTA, FQGTGA. V lost 8 bases to trimming and J lost 9 bases; unmatched junction nucleotides: 6. The CDR3 has 12 residues. The CDR3 here is CASSLQGAEQFF. As DNA, the CDR3 is TGTGCCAGCTCCCTCCAGGGGGCTGAGCAGTTCTTC. The variable domain in full, completed from reference TRBV7-3 and TRBJ2-1, reads GAGVSQTPSNKVTEKGKYVELRCDPISGHTALYWYRQSLGQGPEFLIYFQGTGAADDSGLPNDRFFAVRPEGSVSTLKIQRTERGDSAVYLCASSLQGAEQFFGPGTRLTVL.

This clone showed up just a few times. The chain has TRBV7-8 and TRBJ1-1; no clear D. V shed 8 bases and J shed 2 bases, with 12 bases lying between them. This CDR3 contains 13 residues. Germline V gives CDR1 SGHVS, CDR2 FQNEAQ. This CDR3 is CASLSGANTEAFF. For the CDR3, the DNA is TGTGCCAGCCTGTCGGGAGCAAACACTGAAGCTTTCTTT.

This clone came up a few times. This chain links TRBV5-1 with TRBJ2-3; the D is unclear. Germline CDR1 is SGHRS and CDR2 is YFSETQ. Trimming took off 0 bases at V and 2 bases at J, with 4 bases between the two ends. The CDR3 has 13 residues. CDR3 region: CASSLADTDTQYF. Here the CDR3 DNA reads TGCGCCAGCAGCTTGGCAGACACAGATACGCAGTATTTT.